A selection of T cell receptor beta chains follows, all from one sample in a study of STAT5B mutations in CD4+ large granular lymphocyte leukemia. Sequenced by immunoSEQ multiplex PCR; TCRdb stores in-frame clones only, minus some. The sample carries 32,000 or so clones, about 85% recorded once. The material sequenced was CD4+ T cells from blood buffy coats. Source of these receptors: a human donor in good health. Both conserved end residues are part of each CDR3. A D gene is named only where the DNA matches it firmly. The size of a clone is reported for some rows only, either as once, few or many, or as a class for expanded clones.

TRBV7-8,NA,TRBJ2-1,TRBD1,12,TGTGCCAGCAGCTCGACAGGGGATGAGCAGTTCTTC,CASSSTGDEQFF
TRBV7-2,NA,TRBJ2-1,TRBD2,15,TGTGCCAGCAGCCCACGGGACTATACCCCGGGGGAGCAGTTCTTC,CASSPRDYTPGEQFF
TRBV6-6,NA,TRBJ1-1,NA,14,TGTGCCAGCAGTTACCAGGAAATGAACACTGAAGCTTTCTTT,CASSYQEMNTEAFF
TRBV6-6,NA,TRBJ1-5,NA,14,TGTGCCAGCAGTTATGCAGCGGGGAGTCAGCCCCAGCATTTT,CASSYAAGSQPQHF
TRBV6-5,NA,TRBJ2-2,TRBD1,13,TGTGCCAGCAGACGGACAGGGTCCGGGGAGCTGTTTTTT,CASRRTGSGELFF
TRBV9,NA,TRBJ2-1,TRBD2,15,TGTGCCAGCAGCGTAGGGGACTATCTCGTCAATGAGCAGTTCTTC,CASSVGDYLVNEQFF
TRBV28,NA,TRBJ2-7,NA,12,TGTGCCAGCAGCCTTGCCATACACGAGCAGTACTTC,CASSLAIHEQYF
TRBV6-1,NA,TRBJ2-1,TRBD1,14,TGTGCCAGCAGTCCCGGGACAGACTACAATGAGCAGTTCTTC,CASSPGTDYNEQFF
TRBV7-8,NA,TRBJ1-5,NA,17,TGTGCCAGCAGCTTGCGAGGACAGCGCGAACCTAATCAGCCCCAGCATTTT,CASSLRGQREPNQPQHF
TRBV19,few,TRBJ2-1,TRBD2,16,TGTGCCAGTAGTGGGGAGGGTACACGAGGGTACAATGAGCAGTTCTTC,CASSGEGTRGYNEQFF
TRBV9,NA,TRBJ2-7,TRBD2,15,TGTGCCAGCAGCGTTCAAGCGGGACCAAGCTACGAGCAGTACTTC,CASSVQAGPSYEQYF
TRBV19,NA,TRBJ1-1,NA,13,TGTGCCAGTAGTCCCTACATGAACACTGAAGCTTTCTTT,CASSPYMNTEAFF
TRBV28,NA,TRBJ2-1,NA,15,TGTGCCAGCAGTTTATTAGCGGTCACAGACAATGAGCAGTTCTTC,CASSLLAVTDNEQFF
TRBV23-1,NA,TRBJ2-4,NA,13,TGCGCCAGCAGTCAACCCCCCCGAGGGACCTGGGGCTTC,CASSQPPRGTWGF
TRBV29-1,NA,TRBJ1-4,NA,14,TGCAGCGTTCTAGGGGCGGTAGCTAATGAAAAACTGTTTTTT,CSVLGAVANEKLFF
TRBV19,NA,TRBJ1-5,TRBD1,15,TGTGCCAGTAGTAGGGACAGCCCTAGCAATCAGCCCCAGCATTTT,CASSRDSPSNQPQHF
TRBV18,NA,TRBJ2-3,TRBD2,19,TGTGCCAGCTCACCCAAGACCGGGACTAGCGGGAGTAGCTCAGATACGCAGTATTTT,CASSPKTGTSGSSSDTQYF
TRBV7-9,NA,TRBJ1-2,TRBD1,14,TGTGCCAGCAGCTTGGCAGGGGGCGCAGATGGCTACACCTTC,CASSLAGGADGYTF
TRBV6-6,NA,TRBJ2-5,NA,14,TGTGCCAGCGGCCTAGCGCCTTTACAAGAGACCCAGTACTTC,CASGLAPLQETQYF
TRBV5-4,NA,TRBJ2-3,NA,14,TGTGCCAGCAGCTCCCGGACAGGCACAGATACGCAGTATTTT,CASSSRTGTDTQYF
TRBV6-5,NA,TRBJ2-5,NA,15,TGTGCCAGCAGTTACTCGGGTCAGGTAATGGAGACCCAGTACTTC,CASSYSGQVMETQYF
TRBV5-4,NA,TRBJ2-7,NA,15,TGTGCCAGCACCCTCTTAAGGGGAGGTTCCTACGAGCAGTACTTC,CASTLLRGGSYEQYF
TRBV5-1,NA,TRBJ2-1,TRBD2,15,TGCGCCAGCAGCTTAATAGCGGGGACCTCGAATGAGCAGTTCTTC,CASSLIAGTSNEQFF
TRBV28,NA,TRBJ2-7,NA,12,TGTGCCAGCACACGGGCTGGCTACGAGCAGTACTTC,CASTRAGYEQYF
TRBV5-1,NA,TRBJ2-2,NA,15,TGCGCCAGCAGCCCCGGGGCTTCGAACACCGGGGAGCTGTTTTTT,CASSPGASNTGELFF
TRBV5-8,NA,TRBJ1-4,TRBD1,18,TGTGCCAGCAGCCCCGGACAGGGGAGAGGGGGAACTAATGAAAAACTGTTTTTT,CASSPGQGRGGTNEKLFF
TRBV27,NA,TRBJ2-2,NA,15,TGTGCCAGCAGTTTAACGGGGGTTAGCACCGGGGAGCTGTTTTTT,CASSLTGVSTGELFF
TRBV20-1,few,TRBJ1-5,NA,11,TGCAGTGCTGGGGCTTTTCAGCCCCAGCATTTT,CSAGAFQPQHF
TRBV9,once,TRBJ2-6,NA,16,TGTGCCAGCAGTCGGACAGGGAGGGCTGGGGCCAACGTCCTGACTTTC,CASSRTGRAGANVLTF
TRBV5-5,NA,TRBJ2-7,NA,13,TGTGCCAGCAGCCCCGGGGCTTCCTACGAGCAGTACTTC,CASSPGASYEQYF
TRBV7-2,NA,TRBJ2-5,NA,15,TGTGCCAGCAGCTATACGGACATATTCCGCGAGACCCAGTACTTC,CASSYTDIFRETQYF
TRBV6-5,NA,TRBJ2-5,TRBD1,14,TGTGCCAGCAGTTCCGACGGACAGGGGGAGACCCAGTACTTC,CASSSDGQGETQYF
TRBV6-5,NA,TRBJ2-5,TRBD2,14,TGTGCCAGCAGTTTATATAGCGGGCAAGAGACCCAGTACTTC,CASSLYSGQETQYF
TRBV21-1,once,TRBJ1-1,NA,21,TGTGCCAGCAGCAAATGGCCACAGGGACGGGGCCCACAGGGCTACAACACTGAAGCTTTCTTT,CASSKWPQGRGPQGYNTEAFF
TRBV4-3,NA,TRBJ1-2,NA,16,TGCGCCAGCAGCCAAGAGTTTCCAGGGTCCCTTTATGGCTACACCTTC,CASSQEFPGSLYGYTF
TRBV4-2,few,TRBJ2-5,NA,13,TGTGCCAGCAGCCTGCGGGTAGGAGAGACCCAGTACTTC,CASSLRVGETQYF
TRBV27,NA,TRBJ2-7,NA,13,TGTGCCAGCAGTCCTGGACGGAAATACGAGCAGTACTTC,CASSPGRKYEQYF
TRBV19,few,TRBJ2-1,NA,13,TGTGCCAGTGGTCACAACAGGGAGGGTGAGCAGTTCTTC,CASGHNREGEQFF
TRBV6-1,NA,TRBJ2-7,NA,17,TGTGCCAGCAGTAAAGGCCCCGGACTTCCAAGCTCCTACGAGCAGTACTTC,CASSKGPGLPSSYEQYF
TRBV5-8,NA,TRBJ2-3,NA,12,TGTGCCAGCAGCTTAGGTGCAGATACGCAGTATTTT,CASSLGADTQYF
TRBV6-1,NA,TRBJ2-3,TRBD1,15,TGTGCCAGCAGTGAAGTGGGACAGACCACAGATACGCAGTATTTT,CASSEVGQTTDTQYF
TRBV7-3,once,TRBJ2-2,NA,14,TGTGCCAGCAGCCTCGGGACCGCGCCCGGGGAGCTGTTTTTT,CASSLGTAPGELFF
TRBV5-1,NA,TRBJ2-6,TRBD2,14,TGCGCCAGCCGGGGGGTGGCTGGGGCCAACGTCCTGACTTTC,CASRGVAGANVLTF
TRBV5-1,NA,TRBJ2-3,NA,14,TGCGCCAGCAGCTTGGATAGGGACACAGATACGCAGTATTTT,CASSLDRDTDTQYF
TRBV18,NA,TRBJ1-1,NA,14,TGTGCCAGCTCACTTGCCAGCAAGAACACTGAAGCTTTCTTT,CASSLASKNTEAFF
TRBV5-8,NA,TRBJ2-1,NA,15,TGTGCCAGCAGCCCCGGAACAGGTCGCTACAATGAGCAGTTCTTC,CASSPGTGRYNEQFF
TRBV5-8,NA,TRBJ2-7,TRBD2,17,TGTGCCAGCAGCTTGGGCCCGGGACTAGCGGGAGAGTACGAGCAGTACTTC,CASSLGPGLAGEYEQYF